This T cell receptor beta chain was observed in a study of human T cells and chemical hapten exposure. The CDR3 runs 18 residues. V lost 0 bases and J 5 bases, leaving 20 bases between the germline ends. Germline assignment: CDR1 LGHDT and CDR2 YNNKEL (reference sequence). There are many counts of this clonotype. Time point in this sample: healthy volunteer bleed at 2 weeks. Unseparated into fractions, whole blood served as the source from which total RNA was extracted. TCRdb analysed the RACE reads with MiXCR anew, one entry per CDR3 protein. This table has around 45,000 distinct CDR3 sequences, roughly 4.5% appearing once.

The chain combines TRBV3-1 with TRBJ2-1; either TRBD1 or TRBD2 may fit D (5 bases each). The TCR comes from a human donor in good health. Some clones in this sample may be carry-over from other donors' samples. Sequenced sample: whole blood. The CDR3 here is CASSQDWGILGEDNEQFF. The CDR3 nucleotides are TGTGCCAGCAGCCAAGATTGGGGGATACTAGGAGAGGACAATGAGCAGTTCTTC.